These 8 T cell receptor beta chains came from one sample sequenced in a study of long-term antiretroviral therapy in people with HIV. At the survey level, the v3.0 immunoSEQ assay was run. The repertoire was sequenced with immunoSEQ multiplex PCR; TCRdb's copy has only in-frame clones and lacks some. The table lists 35,000 to 50,000 clones, about nine tenths of them singletons, with 5.1% in the top ten. The input for sequencing was unsorted PBMCs, taken 0.1 years before starting antiretroviral therapy. These receptor sequences come from a woman between 50 and 59 years old with HIV.

This sequence joins TRBV2 and TRBJ1-2; TRBD1 is a possible D gene (6 bases). The CDR3 is 14 residues long. In germline, CDR1 is SNHLY, CDR2 FYNNEI. V was shortened by 4 bases and J by 11 bases, with 20 bases between the two germline ends. CDR3 in amino acids: CASSARDRTRGYTF. CDR3 nucleotides: TGTGCCAGCAGTGCCCGAGACAGGACCCGGGGGTACACCTTC.

The V gene is TRBV18, the J gene TRBJ2-7, with a possible D match to TRBD1 (6 bases). The CDR3 has 14 residues. Germline V gene lookup returns CDR1 KGHSH and CDR2 LQKENI. Trimming stripped 3 bases from V and 6 bases from J, with 15 bases between. The CDR3 here is CASSPDSGLSEQYF. The CDR3 DNA is TGTGCCAGCTCACCGGACAGCGGATTGTCCGAGCAGTACTTC.

This clone was recorded a few times. This chain uses TRBV5-1 with TRBJ1-6; weak D call: TRBD1 (6 bases). V lost 4 bases and J lost 11, with 19 bases in between. The length of the CDR3 is 15 residues. The germline V gene has CDR1 SGHRS and CDR2 YFSETQ. The CDR3 sequence is CASSPGTLERAPLHF. The DNA for the CDR3 is TGCGCCAGCAGCCCCGGGACATTGGAAAGGGCACCCCTCCACTTT.

CDR3 in amino acids: CASRQRPVSDTQYF. CDR3 DNA sequence: TGTGCCAGTAGACAAAGACCGGTCTCCGATACGCAGTATTTT. The chain links TRBV19 to TRBJ2-3; D uncertain. The CDR3 is 14 amino acids. In germline, CDR1 is LNHDA, CDR2 SQIVND (reference sequence). Trimming pared 6 bases from V and 6 bases from J, leaving 16 bases between.

This clone has a handful of counts. This chain joins TRBV6-4 and TRBJ2-3; TRBD2 aligns across 7 bases. CDR1 is MRHNA and CDR2 is SNTAGT in the germline V gene. The CDR3 contains 15 residues. The ends lost 0 bases at V and 7 bases at J; junction bases unmatched: 7. The CDR3 DNA follows: TGTGCCAGCAGTGACTCCGCGGGGGATCGGAATACGCAGTATTTT. It specifies CASSDSAGDRNTQYF.

V is TRBV5-1 and J is TRBJ1-1; possible D gene TRBD1, 5 bases. The CDR3 has 15 residues. From germline, CDR1 is SGHRS and CDR2 YFSETQ. Trimming cost V 8 bases and J 1 base, with 18 bases left between them. CDR3 in amino acids: CASRDPTRPNTEAFF. CDR3 nucleotide sequence: TGCGCCAGTAGGGACCCAACCCGACCGAACACTGAAGCTTTCTTT. The full variable domain, its missing parts supplied by reference TRBV5-1 and TRBJ1-1, is KAGVTQTPRYLIKTRGQQVTLSCSPISGHRSVSWYQQTPGQGLQFLFEYFSETQRNKGNFPGRFSGRQFSNSRSEMNVSTLELGDSALYLCASRDPTRPNTEAFFGQGTRLTVV.

This clone was detected only once. The V and J genes are TRBV15 and TRBJ2-1; 9 nucleotides align to TRBD2. V was pared by 5 bases and J by 6 bases, with 11 bases of the junction left unmatched. CDR3 length: 16 amino acids. Per germline, CDR1 LNHNV and CDR2 YYDKDF (reference sequence). The CDR3 here is CATSFRRRGGLNEQFF. CDR3 sequence (DNA): TGTGCCACCAGCTTCCGGAGGCGGGGGGGCCTCAATGAGCAGTTCTTC.

The CDR3 region has the DNA TGTGCCAGCAGCGATGAGACAGGGGTTATGAGTGGCTACACCTTC. Amino acid sequence: CASSDETGVMSGYTF. The chain uses TRBV9 and TRBJ1-2; 8 nucleotides agree with TRBD1. Germline V gives CDR1 SGDLS, CDR2 YYNGEE. The CDR3 covers 15 residues. J gave up 7 bases and V 3 bases, and 11 bases lay outside the gene matches.